This passage covers 20 T cell receptor beta chains from one sample sequenced in a study of spatial heterogeneity in lung cancer (dated by TCRdb to between 2018 and 2021). The protocol used for the library was 5' RACE. These reads were obtained on a NextSeq 500. The raw public data were reprocessed by TCRdb itself: fastp quality trimming at Q25, MiXCR clonotype calling, in-frame beta chains only. Here each entry gathers all rows of one CDR3 protein and keeps the most common genes and DNA. The sample table lists fewer than 65,000 distinct CDR3 sequences, about 6.3% of them with a count of one. The biggest ten clones account for under 15% of the sample. This sample's time point label indicates: sample taken at primary tumor resection. The input for sequencing was PBMCs, taken at surgery. All receptors derive from a female donor with early-stage non-small cell lung cancer.

This clonotype was observed many times. The chain carries TRBV30 and TRBJ1-3, with 9 bases fitting TRBD1. This CDR3 comprises 15 residues. The germline V gene encodes CDR1 GTSNPN and CDR2 SVGIG (reference sequence). Trimming at V came to 2 bases and at J to 2 bases, leaving 4 bases not matched to a gene. The CDR3 reads CAWSRDRATGNTIYF. The CDR3 DNA is TGTGCCTGGAGTCGGGACAGGGCCACTGGAAACACCATATATTTT.

This clonotype was seen only a few times. The chain carries TRBV28 and TRBJ1-2; D might be TRBD1 (5 bases). Germline loops: CDR1 MDHEN, CDR2 SYDVKM. V lost 10 bases, J lost 2 bases, and 26 bases lay in between. The CDR3 is 17 residues long. The CDR3 loop is CATPESSGTQGNYGYTF. The CDR3 region has the DNA TGTGCCACCCCCGAGAGTTCGGGGACCCAAGGGAACTATGGCTACACCTTC.

There are many counts of this clonotype. This sequence joins TRBV6-5 and TRBJ1-2; the match to TRBD1 covers 10 bases. CDR3 length equals 12 residues. The V and J ends lost 8 bases and 8 bases, in that order; junction bases with no gene match: 5. Germline CDR1 MNHEY, CDR2 SVGAGI. The CDR3 loop is CASRQGAKGYTF. The CDR3 DNA reads as TGTGCCAGCCGACAGGGGGCGAAGGGCTACACCTTC.

This clonotype was counted ten times or more. The chain has TRBV3-1 and TRBJ2-7, with D uncertain. The CDR3 has 13 amino acids. Germline V lookup: CDR1 LGHDT, CDR2 YNNKEL (reference sequence). V was pared by 1 base and J by 2 bases, with 6 bases between. In DNA form, the CDR3 reads TGTGCCAGCAGCCAAGGGCAGACCTACGAGCAGTACGTC. Protein: CASSQGQTYEQYV.

V is TRBV28 and J is TRBJ2-2; possible D gene TRBD2, 6 bases. There are 12 residues in the CDR3. Germline CDR1 and CDR2: MDHEN and SYDVKM. Trimming left V 7 bases short and J 3 bases short, with 6 bases between. The CDR3 region is CASTGDTGELFF. In nucleotides, the CDR3 is TGTGCCAGCACGGGGGACACCGGGGAGCTGTTTTTT.

This clonotype was counted at least ten times. The chain combines TRBV14 with TRBJ1-1, with D perhaps TRBD1 (6 bases). This CDR3 has 15 residues. The germline V gene has CDR1 SGHDN and CDR2 FVKESK. Trimming removed 2 bases from V and 9 bases from J, with 19 bases in between. The CDR3 region is CASSQNIGKTGQAFF. The CDR3 bases are TGTGCCAGCAGCCAAAACATCGGGAAGACAGGCCAAGCTTTCTTT.

In DNA form, the CDR3 reads TGTGCTAGTGCCATCACAGGGACCGGTCAGCCCCAGCATTTT. It codes for CASAITGTGQPQHF. The rearrangement uses TRBV12-5 and TRBJ1-5; a weak D match, TRBD1 (6 bases). Germline-derived CDR1 and CDR2 are LGHNT and FRNRAP. This CDR3 is 14 amino acids long. Trimming removed 7 bases from V and 6 bases from J, with 16 bases in between.

V gene TRBV5-1 combines with J gene TRBJ2-3, with 12 bases identical to TRBD2. CDR1 SGHRS and CDR2 YFSETQ come from the germline V gene. The CDR3 runs 16 residues. Trimming cost V 4 bases and J 4 bases; bases outside gene matches: 7. This chain's CDR3 is CASSPSGGAGADTQYF. In DNA, the CDR3 is TGCGCCAGCAGCCCTAGCGGGGGGGCCGGGGCAGATACGCAGTATTTT. Looking up the rest from reference TRBV5-1 and TRBJ2-3 gives the full variable domain: KAGVTQTPRYLIKTRGQQVTLSCSPISGHRSVSWYQQTPGQGLQFLFEYFSETQRNKGNFPGRFSGRQFSNSRSEMNVSTLELGDSALYLCASSPSGGAGADTQYFGPGTRLTVL.

This clonotype was detected many times. This chain links TRBV27 with TRBJ1-2; 9 bases agree with TRBD1. The V gene end was trimmed by 5 bases and the J gene end by 1 base; junction bases not matched to a gene: 11. The length of the CDR3 is 17 residues. CDR1 is MNHEY and CDR2 is SMNVEV in the germline V gene (reference sequence). Here the CDR3 reads CASSRIGTGNLNYGYTF. In nucleotides, the CDR3 is TGTGCCAGCAGTCGAATTGGGACAGGGAACCTTAACTATGGCTACACCTTC.

This clonotype was counted at least ten times. The chain uses TRBV28 and TRBJ1-2; 7 bases align to TRBD1. This CDR3 region has 15 residues. Germline CDR1 and CDR2: MDHEN and SYDVKM. V trimming: 6 bases; J trimming: 2 bases; junction bases outside the gene matches: 9. The CDR3 bases are TGTGCCAGCAGGGTACAGGGGAGGGTCAACTATGGCTACACCTTC. It translates to CASRVQGRVNYGYTF.

This clonotype occurred many times. The J gene is TRBJ2-2, the V gene TRBV27, with TRBD2 identical over 9 bases. Germline CDR1 MNHEY, CDR2 SMNVEV (reference sequence). J lost 1 base, V lost 2 bases, and 5 bases had no gene match. The CDR3 sequence is 17 residues long. CDR3 nucleotides: TGTGCCAGCAGTTTAAACGGAGCGGGAGGGAACACCGGGGAGCTGTTTTTT. Residues: CASSLNGAGGNTGELFF.

V and J are TRBV6-5 and TRBJ2-1, with 8 bases identical to TRBD1. V trimming: 6 bases; J trimming: 0 bases; junction bases outside the gene matches: 4. The CDR3 has 15 amino acids. Looked up from germline, CDR1 is MNHEY and CDR2 is SVGAGI. This CDR3 reads CASSPDRDSYNEQFF. DNA for the CDR3: TGTGCCAGCAGCCCGGACAGGGACTCCTACAATGAGCAGTTCTTC.

The genes are TRBV11-1 and TRBJ2-3, with TRBD1 as a possible D gene (6 bases). Deletions cut 1 base from V and 3 bases from J, with 8 bases between. This CDR3 comprises 14 residues. Germline V lookup: CDR1 SGHAT, CDR2 FQDESV (reference sequence). The CDR3 nucleotides read TGTGCCAGCAGCTTAGGAACAGGGACAGATACGCAGTATTTT. It codes for CASSLGTGTDTQYF.

This clonotype showed up many times. The V and J genes are TRBV9 and TRBJ1-6; the D is unclear. The V end was cut by 4 bases, the J end by 7 bases, with 12 bases between. Germline V gene lookup returns CDR1 SGDLS and CDR2 YYNGEE. The CDR3 contains 14 residues. CDR3 in DNA: TGTGCCAGCAGCCCACGGACGGGAAATTCACCCCTCCACTTT. Residues: CASSPRTGNSPLHF.

This clonotype was seen at least ten times. The chain has TRBV28 and TRBJ2-3; TRBD1 aligns across 12 bases. The CDR3 is made up of 15 amino acids. V trimming: 10 bases; J trimming: 4 bases; junction bases outside the gene matches: 9. The V gene's germline CDR1 is MDHEN and CDR2 SYDVKM. The CDR3: CATGTGGGGADTQYF. The CDR3 nucleotides are TGTGCCACCGGGACAGGGGGCGGCGGGGCAGATACGCAGTATTTT.

This clonotype was recorded at least ten times. The chain recombines TRBV12-3 or TRBV12-4 with TRBJ1-2; 7 nucleotides line up with TRBD1. J lost 7 bases, V lost 6 bases, and 11 bases had no gene match. The CDR3 loop spans 14 amino acids. Written as DNA, the CDR3 is TGTGCCAGCAGCTACGAAGGACAGGCGCTTGGCTACACCTTC. The encoded protein is CASSYEGQALGYTF.

This chain links TRBV7-8 with TRBJ2-5; 7 bases match TRBD2. This CDR3 has 15 amino acids. Germline V gene sequence: CDR1 SGHVS, CDR2 FQNEAQ. V was clipped by 8 bases and J by 7 bases; unmatched bases: 16. The DNA of the CDR3 is TGTGCCAGCGCACTCCAACAGGCTAGCGGTGGGACCCAGTACTTC. Its protein product is CASALQQASGGTQYF. Filled out from reference TRBV7-8 and TRBJ2-5, the complete variable domain reads GAGVSQSPRYKVAKRGQDVALRCDPISGHVSLFWYQQALGQGPEFLTYFQNEAQLDKSGLPSDRFFAERPEGSVSTLKIQRTQQEDSAVYLCASALQQASGGTQYFGPGTRLLVL.

This clonotype was counted a few times. The chain recombines TRBV11-3 with TRBJ1-2; TRBD1 is a possible D gene (6 bases). The germline gives CDR1 SGHNT, CDR2 YENEEA. V gave up 0 bases and J gave up 7 bases, with 12 bases separating them. This CDR3 is 14 amino acids long. The CDR3 loop reads CASSLDHTGTGYTF. The CDR3 nucleotides read TGTGCCAGCAGCTTAGATCACACAGGGACTGGCTACACCTTC.

This clonotype was found a few times. J is TRBJ2-3 and V is TRBV7-3; D possibly corresponds to TRBD1 (5 bases). The V end lost 4 bases, the J end lost 0 bases, and 11 bases lay between the germline ends. CDR1 SGHTA and CDR2 FQGTGA come from the germline V gene. The CDR3 sequence is 15 residues long. CDR3 coding DNA: TGTGCCAGCAGCTCACCGACAGCTAGCACAGATACGCAGTATTTT. Protein sequence: CASSSPTASTDTQYF.

This clonotype has at least ten counts. The gene calls are TRBV28 and TRBJ2-1, with 12 bases matching TRBD1. Germline CDR1 is MDHEN and CDR2 is SYDVKM. J was trimmed by 6 bases and V by 11 bases; bases with no gene match: 8. The CDR3 has 14 residues. The CDR3 DNA reads TGTGCCCTGGGCCGGGACAGGGGGCCCAATGAGCAGTTCTTC. This encodes CALGRDRGPNEQFF.